The 9 T cell receptor beta chains below were found in one sample sequenced in a study of blood T cell repertoires in COVID-19. Clones were read by immunoSEQ multiplex PCR, and TCRdb kept only the in-frame ones, dropping some. This sample carries roughly 110,000 clones, about 85% of them seen once, and the ten largest clones take 3% to 3.5%. Sequenced: peripheral blood. The receptors were gathered from a man aged 40-55 years with acute or convalescent COVID-19.

This clone has just a few counts. V usage is TRBV4-3 and J usage is TRBJ2-7; 10 bases agree with TRBD1. The V and J ends lost 1 base and 3 bases, in that order; junction bases with no gene match: 6. CDR1 is LGHNA, CDR2 YSLEER, per germline. This CDR3 contains 16 residues. In DNA form, the CDR3 reads TGCGCCAGCAGCCAAGGTGCGGGGACAGGGGACTACGAGCAGTACTTC. Its protein is CASSQGAGTGDYEQYF.

The chain joins TRBV11-2 to TRBJ2-7, with a weak D call TRBD2 (5 bases). In germline, CDR1 is SGHAT, CDR2 FQNNGV. V lost 3 bases and J lost 4, with 7 bases in between. This CDR3 is built from 12 residues. CDR3 nucleotide sequence: TGTGCCAGCAGCTTGGGAGAATACGAGCAGTACTTC. Its translation: CASSLGEYEQYF.

In this sample, this clone turned up once. The chain employs TRBV18 and TRBJ2-7; D may be TRBD2 (6 bases). Germline loops: CDR1 KGHSH, CDR2 LQKENI. The CDR3 runs to 14 residues. The V and J ends lost 6 bases and 7 bases respectively, with 19 bases between them. The CDR3 DNA sequence: TGTGCCAGCTCTCGCCCTAGCGCTCCCTGGGAGCAGTACTTC. Amino acids: CASSRPSAPWEQYF.

This clone was detected only a few times. The V call is TRBV7-9, the J call TRBJ1-6; 8 bases map to TRBD1. V was clipped by 4 bases and J by 3 bases; unmatched bases: 5. Germline assignment: CDR1 SEHNR and CDR2 FQNEAQ (reference sequence). CDR3 length: 16 amino acids. The chain's CDR3 is CASSSRGTGYNSPLHF. CDR3 in DNA: TGTGCCAGCAGCTCCCGGGGGACAGGCTATAATTCACCCCTCCACTTT.

The chain recombines TRBV7-3 with TRBJ2-1, with 8 nucleotides matching TRBD2. Germline V CDR1 and CDR2: SGHTA, FQGTGA. This CDR3 has 16 residues. V gave up 0 bases and J gave up 0 bases; unmatched junction bases: 1. The DNA for the CDR3 is TGTGCCAGCAGCTTAACGGGGACTAGCTCCTACAATGAGCAGTTCTTC. Translated, it gives CASSLTGTSSYNEQFF.

This chain joins TRBV21-1 and TRBJ1-4. TRBV21-1 is flagged as a pseudogene. The CDR3 totals 17 residues. CDR3 DNA sequence: TGTGCCAGCAGCAAAGGGGTCAGCGTCGCAACTAATGAAAAACTGTTTTTT. Its protein is CASSKGVSVATNEKLFF.

The chain employs TRBV9 and TRBJ2-7; D might be TRBD1 (6 bases). Germline-derived CDR1 and CDR2 are SGDLS and YYNGEE. The length of the CDR3 is 13 residues. Deletions cut 3 bases from V and 3 bases from J, with 10 bases between. DNA of the CDR3: TGTGCCAGCAGCGAAGGGACATACTACGAGCAGTACTTC. Amino acid sequence: CASSEGTYYEQYF.

The chain uses TRBV6-5 and TRBJ2-2, with D hard to call. The CDR3 length is 15 residues. The germline V gene has CDR1 MNHEY and CDR2 SVGAGI. As DNA, the CDR3 is TGTGCATCGGAAGCCGCGCGGATAGATTCCGGGGAGCTGTTTTTT. This translates into CASEAARIDSGELFF.

This chain uses TRBV2 with TRBJ2-3, with 7 bases that match TRBD1. The germline CDR1 and CDR2 sequences are SNHLY and FYNNEI. V dropped 5 bases and J dropped 3; count of bases not matched to a gene: 11. The CDR3 totals 16 residues. CDR3 sequence (DNA): TGTGCCAGCAGTTTACTACAGGGGCCCGGGACAGATACGCAGTATTTT. This codes for CASSLLQGPGTDTQYF. Drawing the rest from reference TRBV2 and TRBJ2-3, the complete variable domain is EPEVTQTPSHQVTQMGQEVILRCVPISNHLYFYWYRQILGQKVEFLVSFYNNEISEKSEIFDDQFSVERPDGSNFTLKIRSTKLEDSAMYFCASSLLQGPGTDTQYFGPGTRLTVL.